The clone carrying this T cell receptor (beta chain) was seen once. Method: immunoSEQ multiplex PCR; TCRdb's copy keeps in-frame clones and lacks some. The profile shows about 90,000 clones, approximately 80% of them singletons. There are 13 residues in the CDR3. Trimming stripped 1 base from V and 5 bases from J, with 8 bases between. Germline CDR1 is SGHRS and CDR2 is YFSETQ. Sample time point: blood 4 weeks post-SBRT, at nephrectomy. Documented treatment: 15 Gy SBRT to primary tumor, nephrectomy 4 weeks later. Nephrectomy followed 15 Gy stereotactic body radiation by 4 weeks. The sample is drawn from a study of radiation and T cells in renal cell carcinoma.

This TCR derives from a man aged 60 to 75 with renal cell carcinoma. The specimen comprised blood, sampled from a patient whose treatment included radiotherapy and nephrectomy. The chain links TRBV5-1 to TRBJ2-3, with D possibly being TRBD2 (5 bases). The CDR3 DNA sequence: TGCGCCAGCAGCTTGTTCGGAGGAGATACGCAGTATTTT. Translation gives CASSLFGGDTQYF.